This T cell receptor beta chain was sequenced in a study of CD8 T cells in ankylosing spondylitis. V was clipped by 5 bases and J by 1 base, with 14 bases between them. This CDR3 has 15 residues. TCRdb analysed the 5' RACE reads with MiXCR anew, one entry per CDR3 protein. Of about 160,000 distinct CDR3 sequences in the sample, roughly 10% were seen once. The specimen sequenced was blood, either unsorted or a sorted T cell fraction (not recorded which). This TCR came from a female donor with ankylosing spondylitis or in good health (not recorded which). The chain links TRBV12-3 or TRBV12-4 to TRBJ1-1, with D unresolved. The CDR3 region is CASSPRSLRNTEAFF. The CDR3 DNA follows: TGTGCCAGCAGTCCCCGGTCGTTGAGGAACACTGAAGCTTTCTTT.